The 2 T cell receptor beta chains given below trace back to one sample, sequenced in a study of cytomegalovirus exposure and HLA in healthy donors. The PCR was carried out with 60 Vbeta primers and 13 Jbeta primers. The table came from immunoSEQ multiplex PCR; TCRdb's copy has only in-frame clones and leaves some out. The data contain 95,000 to 110,000 clones, about 74% of them seen just once; the ten biggest clones take up 12% to 15%. The sequenced material came from PBMCs. These receptors came from a woman aged 35 to 49 in good health and CMV-seropositive.

The rearrangement uses TRBV29-1 and TRBJ1-1; no clear D gene. V was trimmed by 6 bases and J by 4 bases, leaving 18 bases between them. The CDR3 is 14 amino acids. Germline V gene sequence: CDR1 SQVTM, CDR2 ANQGSEA. The CDR3 coding sequence is TGCAGCGTCGCCAAATTGGAGGAGACCACTGAAGCTTTCTTT. It yields the protein CSVAKLEETTEAFF.

This chain connects TRBV19 to TRBJ1-1; no reliable D call. Trimming removed 2 bases at V and 1 base at J, with 5 bases between. The CDR3 contains 13 residues. The V gene's germline CDR1 is LNHDA and CDR2 SQIVND (reference sequence). CDR3 nucleotides: TGTGCCAGTAGTATAATCAGGAACACTGAAGCTTTCTTT. Translated, it gives CASSIIRNTEAFF.